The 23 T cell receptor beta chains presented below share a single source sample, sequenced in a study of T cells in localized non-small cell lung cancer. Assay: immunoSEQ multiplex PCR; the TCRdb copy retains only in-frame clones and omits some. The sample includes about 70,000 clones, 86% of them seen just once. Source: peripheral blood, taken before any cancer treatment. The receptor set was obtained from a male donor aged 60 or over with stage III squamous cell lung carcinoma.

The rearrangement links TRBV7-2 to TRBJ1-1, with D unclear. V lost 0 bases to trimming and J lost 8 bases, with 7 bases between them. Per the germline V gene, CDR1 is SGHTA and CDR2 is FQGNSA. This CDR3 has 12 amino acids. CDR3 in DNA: TGTGCCAGCAGCTTAGCGTTCGGAGAAGCTTTCTTT. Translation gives CASSLAFGEAFF.

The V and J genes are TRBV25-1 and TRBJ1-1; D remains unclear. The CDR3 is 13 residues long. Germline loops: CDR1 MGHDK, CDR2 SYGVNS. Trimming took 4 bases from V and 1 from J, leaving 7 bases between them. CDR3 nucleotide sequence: TGTGCCAGCAGTGGGCGGGCGAACACTGAAGCTTTCTTT. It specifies CASSGRANTEAFF.

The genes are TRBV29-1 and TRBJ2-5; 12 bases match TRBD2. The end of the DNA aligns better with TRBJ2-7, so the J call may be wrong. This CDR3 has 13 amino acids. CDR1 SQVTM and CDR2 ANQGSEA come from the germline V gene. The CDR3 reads CSVSSGGAYEQYF. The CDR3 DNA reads TGCAGCGTTTCTAGCGGGGGGGCCTACGAGCAGTACTTC.

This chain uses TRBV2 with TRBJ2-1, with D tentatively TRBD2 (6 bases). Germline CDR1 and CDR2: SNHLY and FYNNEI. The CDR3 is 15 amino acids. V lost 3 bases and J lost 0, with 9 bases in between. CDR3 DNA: TGTGCCAGCAGTGATCGGGGGAGCTCCTACAATGAGCAGTTCTTC. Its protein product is CASSDRGSSYNEQFF.

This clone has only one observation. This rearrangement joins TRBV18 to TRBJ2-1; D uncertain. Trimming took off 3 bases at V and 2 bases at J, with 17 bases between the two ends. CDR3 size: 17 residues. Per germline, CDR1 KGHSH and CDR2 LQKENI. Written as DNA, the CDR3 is TGTGCCAGCTCACCGGTGGTTACCTTGGCGCCCTACAATGAGCAGTTCTTC. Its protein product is CASSPVVTLAPYNEQFF. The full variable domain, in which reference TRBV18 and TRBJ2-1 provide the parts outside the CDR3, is NAGVMQNPRHLVRRRGQEARLRCSPMKGHSHVYWYRQLPEEGLKFMVYLQKENIIDESGMPKERFSAEFPKEGPSILRIQQVVRGDSAAYFCASSPVVTLAPYNEQFFGPGTRLTVL.

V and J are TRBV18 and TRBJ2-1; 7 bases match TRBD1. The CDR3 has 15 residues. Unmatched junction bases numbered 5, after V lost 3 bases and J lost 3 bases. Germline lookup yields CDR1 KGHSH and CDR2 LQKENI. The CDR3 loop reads CASSPLRDSYNEQFF. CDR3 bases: TGTGCCAGCTCACCCCTCCGGGACAGCTACAATGAGCAGTTCTTC.

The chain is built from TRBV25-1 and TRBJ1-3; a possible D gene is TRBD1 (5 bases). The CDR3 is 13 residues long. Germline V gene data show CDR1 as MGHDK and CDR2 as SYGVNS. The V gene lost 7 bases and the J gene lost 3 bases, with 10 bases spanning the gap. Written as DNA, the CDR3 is TGTGCCAGCACCCCTGGGGGTGGAAACACCATATATTTT. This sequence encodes CASTPGGGNTIYF. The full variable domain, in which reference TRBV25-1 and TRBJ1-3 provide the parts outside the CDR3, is EADIYQTPRYLVIGTGKKITLECSQTMGHDKMYWYQQDPGMELHLIHYSYGVNSTEKGDLSSESTVSRIRTEHFPLTLESARPSHTSQYLCASTPGGGNTIYFGEGSWLTVV.

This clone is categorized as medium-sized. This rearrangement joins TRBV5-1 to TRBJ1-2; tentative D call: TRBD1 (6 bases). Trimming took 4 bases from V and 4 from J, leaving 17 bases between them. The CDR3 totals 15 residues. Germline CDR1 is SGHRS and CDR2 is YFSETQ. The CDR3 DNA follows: TGCGCCAGCAGCGTTCAGGGGTCTCATTCCTATGGCTACACCTTC. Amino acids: CASSVQGSHSYGYTF.

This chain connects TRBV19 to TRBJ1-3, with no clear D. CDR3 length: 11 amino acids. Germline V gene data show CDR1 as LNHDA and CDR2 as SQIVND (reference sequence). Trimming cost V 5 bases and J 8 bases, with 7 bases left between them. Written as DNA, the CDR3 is TGTGCCAGTAGTCTCGTAGACACCATATATTTT. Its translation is CASSLVDTIYF. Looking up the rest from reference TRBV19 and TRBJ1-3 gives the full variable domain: DGGITQSPKYLFRKEGQNVTLSCEQNLNHDAMYWYRQDPGQGLRLIYYSQIVNDFQKGDIAEGYSVSREKKESFPLTVTSAQKNPTAFYLCASSLVDTIYFGEGSWLTVV.

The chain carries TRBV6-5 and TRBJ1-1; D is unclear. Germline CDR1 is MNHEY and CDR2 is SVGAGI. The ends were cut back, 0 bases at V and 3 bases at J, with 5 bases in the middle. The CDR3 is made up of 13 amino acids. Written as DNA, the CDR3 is TGTGCCAGCAGTTACTCGTTTTACACTGAAGCTTTCTTT. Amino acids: CASSYSFYTEAFF.

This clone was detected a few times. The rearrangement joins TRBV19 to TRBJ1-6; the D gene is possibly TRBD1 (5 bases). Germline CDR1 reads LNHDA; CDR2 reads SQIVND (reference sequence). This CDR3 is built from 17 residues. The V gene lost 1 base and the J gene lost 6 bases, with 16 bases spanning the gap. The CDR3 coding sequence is TGTGCCAGTAGTATAGTAACAAGGGGAATCGGTAATTCACCCCTCCACTTT. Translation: CASSIVTRGIGNSPLHF.

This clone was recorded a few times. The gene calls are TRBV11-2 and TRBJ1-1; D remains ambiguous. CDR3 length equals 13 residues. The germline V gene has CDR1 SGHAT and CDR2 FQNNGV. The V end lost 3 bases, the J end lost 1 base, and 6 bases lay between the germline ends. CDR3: CASSFGENTEAFF. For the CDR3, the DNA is TGTGCCAGCAGCTTTGGGGAGAACACTGAAGCTTTCTTT. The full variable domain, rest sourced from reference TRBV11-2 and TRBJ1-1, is EAGVAQSPRYKIIEKRQSVAFWCNPISGHATLYWYQQILGQGPKLLIQFQNNGVVDDSQLPKDRFSAERLKGVDSTLKIQPAKLEDSAVYLCASSFGENTEAFFGQGTRLTVV.

CDR3 sequence (DNA): TGTGCCAGCAGACGGGACTCTGGAAACACCATATATTTT. Protein product: CASRRDSGNTIYF. The rearrangement joins TRBV28 to TRBJ1-3; D unresolved. V was clipped by 6 bases and J by 0 bases, with 6 bases between them. The CDR3 is 13 residues long. Per germline, CDR1 MDHEN and CDR2 SYDVKM.

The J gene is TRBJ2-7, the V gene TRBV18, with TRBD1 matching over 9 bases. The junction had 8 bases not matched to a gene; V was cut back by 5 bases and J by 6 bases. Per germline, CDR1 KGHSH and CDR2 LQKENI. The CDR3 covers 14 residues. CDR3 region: CASSSNRGRGEQYV. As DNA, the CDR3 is TGTGCCAGCTCATCCAACAGGGGGCGCGGCGAGCAGTACGTC.

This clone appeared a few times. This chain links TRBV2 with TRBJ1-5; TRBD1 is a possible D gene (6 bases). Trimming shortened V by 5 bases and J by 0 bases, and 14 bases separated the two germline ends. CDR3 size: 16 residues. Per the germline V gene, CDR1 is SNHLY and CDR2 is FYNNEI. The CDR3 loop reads CASSREQGPSNQPQHF. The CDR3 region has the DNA TGTGCCAGCAGTCGCGAACAGGGCCCTAGCAATCAGCCCCAGCATTTT.

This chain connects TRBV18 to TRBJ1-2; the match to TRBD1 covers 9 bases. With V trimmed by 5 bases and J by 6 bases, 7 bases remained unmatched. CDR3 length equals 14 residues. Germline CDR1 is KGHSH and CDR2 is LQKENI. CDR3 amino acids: CASSSRQGDHGYTF. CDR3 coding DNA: TGTGCCAGCTCAAGTAGACAGGGGGATCATGGCTACACCTTC.

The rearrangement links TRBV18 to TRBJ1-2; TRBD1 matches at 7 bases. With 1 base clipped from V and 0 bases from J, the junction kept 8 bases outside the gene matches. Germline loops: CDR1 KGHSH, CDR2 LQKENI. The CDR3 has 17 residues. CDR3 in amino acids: CASSPRSGGRANYGYTF. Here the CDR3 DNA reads TGTGCCAGCTCACCACGGTCAGGGGGGAGAGCTAACTATGGCTACACCTTC.

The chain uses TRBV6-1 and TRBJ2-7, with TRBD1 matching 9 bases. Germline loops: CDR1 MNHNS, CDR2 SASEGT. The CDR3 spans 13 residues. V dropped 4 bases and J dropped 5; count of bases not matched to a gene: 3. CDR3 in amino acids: CASSGGQGHEQYV. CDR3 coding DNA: TGTGCCAGCAGTGGGGGACAGGGACACGAGCAGTACGTC.

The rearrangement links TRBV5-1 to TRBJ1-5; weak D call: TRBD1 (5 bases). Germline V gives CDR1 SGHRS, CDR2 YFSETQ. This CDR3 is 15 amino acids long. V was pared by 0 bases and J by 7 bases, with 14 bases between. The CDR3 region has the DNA TGCGCCAGCAGCTTGGATGGTGTCAGGGACCAGCCCCAGCATTTT. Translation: CASSLDGVRDQPQHF. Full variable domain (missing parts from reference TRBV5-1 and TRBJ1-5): KAGVTQTPRYLIKTRGQQVTLSCSPISGHRSVSWYQQTPGQGLQFLFEYFSETQRNKGNFPGRFSGRQFSNSRSEMNVSTLELGDSALYLCASSLDGVRDQPQHFGDGTRLSIL.

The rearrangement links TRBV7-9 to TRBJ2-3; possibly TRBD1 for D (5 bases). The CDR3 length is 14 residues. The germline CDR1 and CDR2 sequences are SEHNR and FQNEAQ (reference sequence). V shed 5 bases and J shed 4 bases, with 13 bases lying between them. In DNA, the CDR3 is TGTGCCAGCAGCCTAGGGGTTCCAGCAGATACGCAGTATTTT. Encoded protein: CASSLGVPADTQYF.

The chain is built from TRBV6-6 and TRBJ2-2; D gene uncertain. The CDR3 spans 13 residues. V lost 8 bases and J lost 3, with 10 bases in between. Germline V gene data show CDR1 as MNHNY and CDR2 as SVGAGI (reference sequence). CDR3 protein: CASGKWDTGELFF. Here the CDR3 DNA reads TGTGCCAGCGGAAAATGGGACACCGGGGAGCTGTTTTTT.

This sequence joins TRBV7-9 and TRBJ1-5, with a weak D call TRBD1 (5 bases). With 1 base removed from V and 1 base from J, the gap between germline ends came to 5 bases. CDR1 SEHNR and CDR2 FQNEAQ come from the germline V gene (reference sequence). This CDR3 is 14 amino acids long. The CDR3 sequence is CASSLEGSNQPQHF. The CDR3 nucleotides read TGTGCCAGCAGCTTAGAGGGGAGCAATCAGCCCCAGCATTTT.

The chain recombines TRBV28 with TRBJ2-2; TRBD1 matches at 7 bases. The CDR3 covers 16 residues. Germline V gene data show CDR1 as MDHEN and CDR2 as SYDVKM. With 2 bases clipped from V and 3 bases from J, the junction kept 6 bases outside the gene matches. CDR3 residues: CASSLTGARDTGELFF. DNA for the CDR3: TGTGCCAGCAGTTTAACAGGGGCAAGGGACACCGGGGAGCTGTTTTTT. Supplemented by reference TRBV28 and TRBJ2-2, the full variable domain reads DVKVTQSSRYLVKRTGEKVFLECVQDMDHENMFWYRQDPGLGLRLIYFSYDVKMKEKGDIPEGYSVSREKKERFSLILESASTNQTSMYLCASSLTGARDTGELFFGEGSRLTVL.